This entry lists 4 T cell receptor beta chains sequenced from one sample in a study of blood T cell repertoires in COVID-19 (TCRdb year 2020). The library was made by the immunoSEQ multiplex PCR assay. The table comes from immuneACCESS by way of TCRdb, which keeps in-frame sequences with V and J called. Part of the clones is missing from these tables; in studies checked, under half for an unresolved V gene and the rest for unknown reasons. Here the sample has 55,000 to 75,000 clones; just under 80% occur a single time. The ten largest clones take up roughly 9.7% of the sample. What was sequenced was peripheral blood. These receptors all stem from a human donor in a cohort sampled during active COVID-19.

CDR3 bases: TGTGCCAGCAGCTTCGGACAGGGAGGGGAGACCCAGTACTTC. It yields the protein CASSFGQGGETQYF. V usage is TRBV7-8 and J usage is TRBJ2-5, with D perhaps TRBD1 (8 bases). Germline CDR1 and CDR2: SGHVS and FQNEAQ. V shed 3 bases and J shed 5 bases, with 13 bases lying between them. This CDR3 region has 14 residues.

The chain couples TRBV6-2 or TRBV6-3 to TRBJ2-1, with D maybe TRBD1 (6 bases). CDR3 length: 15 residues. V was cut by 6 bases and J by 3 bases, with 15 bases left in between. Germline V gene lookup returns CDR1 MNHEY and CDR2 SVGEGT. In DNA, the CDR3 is TGTGCCAGCAGCAGGGGTGCTGACCACTACAATGAGCAGTTCTTC. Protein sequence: CASSRGADHYNEQFF.

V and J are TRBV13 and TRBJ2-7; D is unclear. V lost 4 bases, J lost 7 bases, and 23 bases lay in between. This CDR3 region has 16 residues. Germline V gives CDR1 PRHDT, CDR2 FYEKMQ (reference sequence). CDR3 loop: CASSSHLTGATSEQYF. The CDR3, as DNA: TGTGCCAGCAGCTCGCATTTGACTGGAGCTACGAGTGAGCAGTACTTC.

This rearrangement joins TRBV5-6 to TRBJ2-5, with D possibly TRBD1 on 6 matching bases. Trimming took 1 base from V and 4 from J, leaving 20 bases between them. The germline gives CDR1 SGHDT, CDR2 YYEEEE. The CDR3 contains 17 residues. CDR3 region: CASSLSNQGWFGETQYF. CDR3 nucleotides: TGTGCCAGCAGCTTGAGCAATCAGGGGTGGTTTGGAGAGACCCAGTACTTC.